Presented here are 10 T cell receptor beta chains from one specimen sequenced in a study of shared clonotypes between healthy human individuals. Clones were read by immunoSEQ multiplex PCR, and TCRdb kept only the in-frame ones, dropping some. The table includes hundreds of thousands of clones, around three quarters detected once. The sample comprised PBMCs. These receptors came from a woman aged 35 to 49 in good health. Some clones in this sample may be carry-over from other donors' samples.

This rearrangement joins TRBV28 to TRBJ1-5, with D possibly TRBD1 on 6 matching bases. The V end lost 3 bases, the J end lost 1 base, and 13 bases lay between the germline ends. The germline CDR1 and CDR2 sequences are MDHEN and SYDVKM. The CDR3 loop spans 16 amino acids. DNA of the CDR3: TGTGCCAGCAGTTTCGGGACCAGGGGCAGCAATCAGCCCCAGCATTTT. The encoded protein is CASSFGTRGSNQPQHF.

For the CDR3, the DNA is TGTGCCAGCAGCCCAGGACAGGGGTGGGATACGCAGTATTTT. Its translation: CASSPGQGWDTQYF. The V call is TRBV11-3, the J call TRBJ2-3; 9 nucleotides match TRBD1. The CDR3 contains 14 residues. Germline lookup yields CDR1 SGHNT and CDR2 YENEEA. The junction had 6 bases not matched to a gene; V was cut back by 5 bases and J by 6 bases.

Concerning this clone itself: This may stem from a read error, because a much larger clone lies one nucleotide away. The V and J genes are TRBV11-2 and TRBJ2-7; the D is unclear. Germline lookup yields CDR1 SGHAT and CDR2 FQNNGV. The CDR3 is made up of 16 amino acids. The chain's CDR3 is CASSPWGSFSSYEQCF. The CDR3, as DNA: TGTGCCAGCAGCCCCTGGGGTAGCTTCAGCTCCTACGAGCAGTGCTTC.

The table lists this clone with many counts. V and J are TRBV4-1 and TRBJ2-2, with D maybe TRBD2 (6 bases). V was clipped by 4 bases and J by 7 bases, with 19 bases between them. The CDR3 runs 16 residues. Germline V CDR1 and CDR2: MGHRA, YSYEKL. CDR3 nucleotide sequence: TGCGCCAGCAGCCCCCAACCCGGGACTCTGGGCGGGGAGCTGTTTTTT. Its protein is CASSPQPGTLGGELFF.

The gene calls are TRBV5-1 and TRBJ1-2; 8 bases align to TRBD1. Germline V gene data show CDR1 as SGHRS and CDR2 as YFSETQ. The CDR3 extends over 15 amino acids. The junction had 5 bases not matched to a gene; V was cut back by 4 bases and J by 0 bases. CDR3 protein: CASSPRTGTNYGYTF. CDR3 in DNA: TGCGCCAGCAGCCCCCGGACAGGGACTAACTATGGCTACACCTTC.

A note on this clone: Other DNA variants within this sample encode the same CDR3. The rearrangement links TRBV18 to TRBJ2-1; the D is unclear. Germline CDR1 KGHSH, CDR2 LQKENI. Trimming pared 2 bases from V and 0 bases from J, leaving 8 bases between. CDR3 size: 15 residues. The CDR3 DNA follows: TGTGCCAGCTCACCAGGGCCGAGCTCCTACAATGAGCAGTTCTTC. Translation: CASSPGPSSYNEQFF.

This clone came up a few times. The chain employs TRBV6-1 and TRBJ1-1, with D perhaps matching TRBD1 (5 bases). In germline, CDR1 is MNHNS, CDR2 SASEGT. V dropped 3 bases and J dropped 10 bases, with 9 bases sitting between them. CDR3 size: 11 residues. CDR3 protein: CASSDLGLAFF. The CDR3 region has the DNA TGTGCCAGCAGTGATTTGGGGCTAGCTTTCTTT.

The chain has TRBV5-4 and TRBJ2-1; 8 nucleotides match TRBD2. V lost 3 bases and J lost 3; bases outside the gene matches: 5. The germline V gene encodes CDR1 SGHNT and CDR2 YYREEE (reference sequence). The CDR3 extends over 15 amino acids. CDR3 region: CASSSSGRSYNEQFF. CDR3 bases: TGTGCCAGCAGCTCTAGCGGGCGAAGCTACAATGAGCAGTTCTTC.

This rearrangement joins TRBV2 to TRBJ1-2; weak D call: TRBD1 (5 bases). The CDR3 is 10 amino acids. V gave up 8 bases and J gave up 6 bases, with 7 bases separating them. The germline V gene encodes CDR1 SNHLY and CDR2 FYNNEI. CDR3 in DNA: TGTGCCAGCCAGGGTGATGGCTACACCTTC. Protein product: CASQGDGYTF.

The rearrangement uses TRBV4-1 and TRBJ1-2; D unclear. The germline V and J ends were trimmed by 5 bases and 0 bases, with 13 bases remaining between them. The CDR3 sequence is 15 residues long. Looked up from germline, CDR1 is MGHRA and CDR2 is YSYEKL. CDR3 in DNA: TGCGCCAGCAGCTCCCTCCGGGGAGCTAACTATGGCTACACCTTC. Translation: CASSSLRGANYGYTF.